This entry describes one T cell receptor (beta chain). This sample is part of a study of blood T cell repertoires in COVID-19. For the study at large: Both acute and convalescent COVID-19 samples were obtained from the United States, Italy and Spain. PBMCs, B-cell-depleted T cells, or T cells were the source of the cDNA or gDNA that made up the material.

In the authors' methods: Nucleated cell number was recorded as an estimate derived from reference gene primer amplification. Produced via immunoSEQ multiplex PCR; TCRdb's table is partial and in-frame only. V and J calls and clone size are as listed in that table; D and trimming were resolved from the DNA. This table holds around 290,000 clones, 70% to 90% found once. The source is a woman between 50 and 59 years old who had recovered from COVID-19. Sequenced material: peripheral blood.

This CDR3 is CASSIGRNEQFF. The CDR3 DNA sequence: TGTGCCAGTAGTATAGGGCGGAATGAGCAGTTCTTC. V gene TRBV19 combines with J gene TRBJ2-1; D not certain. Trimming took 1 base from V and 7 from J, leaving 5 bases between them. The CDR3 totals 12 residues. Looked up from germline, CDR1 is LNHDA and CDR2 is SQIVND (reference sequence). The full variable domain, with the rest looked up from reference TRBV19 and TRBJ2-1, is DGGITQSPKYLFRKEGQNVTLSCEQNLNHDAMYWYRQDPGQGLRLIYYSQIVNDFQKGDIAEGYSVSREKKESFPLTVTSAQKNPTAFYLCASSIGRNEQFFGPGTRLTVL.